This section outlines one TCR beta chain sequence together with its context. Antigen specificity is unknown. Full-length variable regions came from constant-region reverse primers plus semi-nested Nested Universal Primer A PCR. TCRdb reanalysed the 5' RACE reads using MiXCR and keeps one entry per CDR3 protein. The table records tens of thousands of distinct CDR3 sequences, approximately 17% of them present only once. Study outcomes and limitations: Larger-cohort validation covered only one TCR beta V-J rearrangement. Tumor memory CD4+ T cell TCR gene usage was found to cluster with blood and lymph node memory CD4+ cells and with lymph node naive CD4+ cells. Tumor Treg TCRs overlapped most with tumor naive CD4+ cells.

CDR3 length: 14 residues. Germline CDR1 reads SGHRS; CDR2 reads YFSETQ. With 0 bases removed from V and 10 bases from J, the gap between germline ends came to 14 bases. This receptor was identified in a female donor with breast cancer. The sequencing sample was made of naive CD4+ T cells sorted from a lymph node. Subset described: naive CD4+ T cells, CD4+CD45RA+CD25-. The gene calls are TRBV5-1 and TRBJ2-1; D is uncertain. CDR3 bases: TGCGCCAGCAGCTTGGCTATCCAGCCCCGCGAGCAGTTCTTC. Its translation is CASSLAIQPREQFF.